This T cell receptor (beta chain) was observed in a study of T cell responses to AZD1222 COVID-19 vaccine. Of note for this clone: Its specificity is not known.

Germline CDR1 SGDLS, CDR2 YYNGEE. The V end was cut by 4 bases, the J end by 0 bases, with 13 bases between. The CDR3 length is 16 residues. The study's findings and limits: Donor demographics were predominantly white British with a female majority; clonal diversity may be underestimated. An increase in Spike-specific TCR breadth and depth was observed after two AZD1222 doses.

Some clones are missing from TCRdb's copy, which holds only in-frame ones; the method was immunoSEQ multiplex PCR. The data contain 15,000 to 20,000 clones, roughly nine tenths of them singletons. The genes are TRBV9 and TRBJ2-2; D gene unclear. This TCR was recovered from an adult who received the AZD1222 COVID-19 vaccine. The sequenced sample was peripheral blood, obtained 28 days after the second AZD1222 dose. CDR3 region: CASSLGVRPNTGELFF. CDR3 DNA sequence: TGTGCCAGCAGCCTTGGGGTTAGGCCGAACACCGGGGAGCTGTTTTTT.